These T cell receptor beta chains were read from a single sample in a study of T cell repertoires in cytomegalovirus infection. Via MiXCR, TCRdb re-called the reads, giving one row per CDR3 protein. The table records about 220,000 distinct CDR3 sequences, 38% of them present only once. No antigens are known for them. Sequenced here: CD8+ T cells from cultured PBMCs, sampled from culture after CMV antigen stimulation. Receptors were obtained from a human donor in good health (CMV status not recorded). Some clones in this sample may be carry-over from other donors' samples. The CDR3 runs from the conserved cysteine through the conserved F or W. The order of the fields is D gene, V gene, J gene, clone size, CDR3 DNA, CDR3 protein. The D gene is left open where the match is weak. Clone size is stated in some rows and not others, as once, few, many or a class when expanded.

TRBD2	TRBV7-9	TRBJ2-1	.	TGTGCCAGCATCAATCGGGGGGAGCGGGGGAAATACAATGAGCAGTTCTTC	CASINRGERGKYNEQFF
.	TRBV27	TRBJ1-5	.	TGTGCCAGTAAATGGTCCAGGGAGAGCAATCAGCCCCAGCATTTT	CASKWSRESNQPQHF
.	TRBV7-6	TRBJ1-1	.	TGTGCCAGCAGCTCCCCGGACCGCAACACTGAAGCTTTCTTT	CASSSPDRNTEAFF
.	TRBV27	TRBJ1-1	.	TGTGCCAGCAGGAGGGGGAACCAAAGAGATGAAGCTTTCTTT	CASRRGNQRDEAFF
.	TRBV4-2	TRBJ1-2	.	TGTGCCAGCAGCCAAGGTGAGGGCCGGGACTATGGCTACACCTTC	CASSQGEGRDYGYTF
TRBD2	TRBV27	TRBJ2-3	.	TGTGCCAGCAGTCTACTAGCGGGAGGGCCTGATACAGATACGCAGTATTTT	CASSLLAGGPDTDTQYF
.	TRBV13	TRBJ2-2	.	TGTGCCAGCAGCTTAAACAACCACCCCGCCGGGGAGCTGTTTTTT	CASSLNNHPAGELFF
TRBD1	TRBV11-3	TRBJ2-7	.	TGTGCCAGCAGCTTCGGGACAGAGCTGGACGAGCAGTACTTC	CASSFGTELDEQYF
.	TRBV27	TRBJ2-5	.	TGTGCCAGCAGTTTATCGTGGACAGCGCAAGAGACCCAGTACTTC	CASSLSWTAQETQYF
.	TRBV27	TRBJ2-7	.	TGTGCCAGCAGTCCCAGGACCGAATCGCCCTACGAGCAGTACTTC	CASSPRTESPYEQYF
TRBD2	TRBV7-3	TRBJ2-1	.	TGTGCCAGCAGCACCCACACAGCGGGAGTGGATGAGCAGTTCTTC	CASSTHTAGVDEQFF
TRBD1	TRBV9	TRBJ1-1	few	TGTGCCAGCAGCTCAACCTGGGACAGTGAGGGTTTCACTGAAGCTTTCTTT	CASSSTWDSEGFTEAFF
TRBD1	TRBV5-6	TRBJ2-5	.	TGTGCCAGCAGCCCCCCGGGCCCGCGACAGGGACCTCGGGAGACCCAGTACTTC	CASSPPGPRQGPRETQYF
.	TRBV6-1	TRBJ2-3	few	TGTGCCAGCGGCGAGGGGGGCCATGGAGATACGCAGTATTTT	CASGEGGHGDTQYF
.	TRBV20-1	TRBJ1-1	.	TGCAGTGCTAGAGGGGACAACACTGAAGCTTTCTTT	CSARGDNTEAFF
.	TRBV7-9	TRBJ1-5	.	TGTGCCAGCAGCTTGTCCAGCAGGGGCCGCAATCAGCCCCAGCATTTT	CASSLSSRGRNQPQHF
.	TRBV12-5	TRBJ2-1	many	TGTGCTAGTGGTTTGGAACCCTACAATGAGCAGTTCTTC	CASGLEPYNEQFF
.	TRBV7-9	TRBJ2-3	.	TGTGCCTGCAGCTTAGCTGTAAGTCCAGCAGATACGAAGTATTTT	CACSLAVSPADTKYF
TRBD1	TRBV7-9	TRBJ1-6	once	TGTGCCAGCAGCCTACCAGACAGGGGGACTTCACCCCTCCACTTT	CASSLPDRGTSPLHF
.	TRBV5-1	TRBJ1-1	.	TGCGCCAGCAGGAGGGCTACGAACACTGAAGCTTTCTTT	CASRRATNTEAFF
.	TRBV14	TRBJ2-3	.	TGTGCCAGCAGCCAAGAGGGCAGGGTGGATACGCAGTATTTT	CASSQEGRVDTQYF
.	TRBV14	TRBJ2-6	.	TGTGCCAGCAGCCAGGGACGCCCCCTAGACTCTGGGGCCAACGTCCTGACTTTC	CASSQGRPLDSGANVLTF
.	TRBV25-1	TRBJ2-5	.	TGTGCCAGCAGTGAAAAACGGGCCCAAGAGACCCAGTACTTC	CASSEKRAQETQYF
.	TRBV19	TRBJ1-5	few	TGTGCCAGTAGTATAGGGGTCCGGAGCAATCAGCCCCAGCATTTT	CASSIGVRSNQPQHF
.	TRBV6-5	TRBJ1-1	.	TGTGCCAGCAGTTTCCACAGGGCCCGCCGAGGTACTGAAGCTTTCTTT	CASSFHRARRGTEAFF
.	TRBV7-8	TRBJ2-2	.	TGTGCCAGCAGCTTAAGTAGCAACCAGAACACCGGGGAGCTGTTTTTT	CASSLSSNQNTGELFF
.	TRBV4-1	TRBJ2-5	few	TGCGCCAGCAGCCCAAGAACCAGCGCTCAAGAGACCCAGTACTTC	CASSPRTSAQETQYF
TRBD1	TRBV7-6	TRBJ2-1	.	TGTGCCAGCAGCCCTAGACAGGGGGCAGGTGAGGGCTCCTACAATGAGCAGTTCTTC	CASSPRQGAGEGSYNEQFF